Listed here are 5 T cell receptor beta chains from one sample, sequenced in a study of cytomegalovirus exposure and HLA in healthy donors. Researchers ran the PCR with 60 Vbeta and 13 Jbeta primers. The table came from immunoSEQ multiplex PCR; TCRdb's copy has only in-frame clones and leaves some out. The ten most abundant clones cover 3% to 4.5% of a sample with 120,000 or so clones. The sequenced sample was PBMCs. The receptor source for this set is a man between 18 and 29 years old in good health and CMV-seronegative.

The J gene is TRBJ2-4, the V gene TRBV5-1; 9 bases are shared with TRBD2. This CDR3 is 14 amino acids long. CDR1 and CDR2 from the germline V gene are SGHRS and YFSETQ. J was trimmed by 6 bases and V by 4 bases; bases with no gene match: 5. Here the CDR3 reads CASSPPGLANIQYF. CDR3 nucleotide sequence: TGCGCCAGCAGCCCTCCGGGACTAGCAAACATTCAGTACTTC.

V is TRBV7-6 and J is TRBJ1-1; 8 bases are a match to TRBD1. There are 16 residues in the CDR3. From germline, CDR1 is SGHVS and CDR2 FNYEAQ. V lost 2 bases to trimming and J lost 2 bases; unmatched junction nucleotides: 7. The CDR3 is CASSLIQGDLNTEAFF. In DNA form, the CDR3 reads TGTGCCAGCAGCTTAATACAGGGGGACCTAAACACTGAAGCTTTCTTT. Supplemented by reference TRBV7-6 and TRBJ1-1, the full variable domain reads GAGVSQSPRYKVTKRGQDVALRCDPISGHVSLYWYRQALGQGPEFLTYFNYEAQQDKSGLPNDRFSAERPEGSISTLTIQRTEQRDSAMYRCASSLIQGDLNTEAFFGQGTRLTVV.

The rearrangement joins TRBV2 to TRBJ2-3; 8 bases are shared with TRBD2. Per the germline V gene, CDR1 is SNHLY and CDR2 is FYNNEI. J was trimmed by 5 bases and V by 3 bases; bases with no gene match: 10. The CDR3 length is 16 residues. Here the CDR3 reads CASSDGGSGSGDTQYF. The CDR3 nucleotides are TGTGCCAGCAGTGACGGTGGCAGCGGGAGTGGAGATACGCAGTATTTT.

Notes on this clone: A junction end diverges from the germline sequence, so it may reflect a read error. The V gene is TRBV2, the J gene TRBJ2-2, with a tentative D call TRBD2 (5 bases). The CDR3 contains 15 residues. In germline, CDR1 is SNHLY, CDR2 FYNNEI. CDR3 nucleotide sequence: TGTGCCAGCAGCGAAGCGGAGCCTATGACCGGGGAGCTGTTTTTT. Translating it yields CASSEAEPMTGELFF. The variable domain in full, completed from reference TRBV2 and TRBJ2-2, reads EPEVTQTPSHQVTQMGQEVILRCVPISNHLYFYWYRQILGQKVEFLVSFYNNEISEKSEIFDDQFSVERPDGSNFTLKIRSTKLEDSAMYFCASSEAEPMTGELFFGEGSRLTVL.

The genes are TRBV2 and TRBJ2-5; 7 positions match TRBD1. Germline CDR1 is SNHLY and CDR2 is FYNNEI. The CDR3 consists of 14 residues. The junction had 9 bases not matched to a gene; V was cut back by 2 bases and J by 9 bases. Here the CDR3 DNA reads TGTGCCAGCAGTGAAAAGGGGGCCGGGCTGTCCCAGTACTTC. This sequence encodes CASSEKGAGLSQYF.